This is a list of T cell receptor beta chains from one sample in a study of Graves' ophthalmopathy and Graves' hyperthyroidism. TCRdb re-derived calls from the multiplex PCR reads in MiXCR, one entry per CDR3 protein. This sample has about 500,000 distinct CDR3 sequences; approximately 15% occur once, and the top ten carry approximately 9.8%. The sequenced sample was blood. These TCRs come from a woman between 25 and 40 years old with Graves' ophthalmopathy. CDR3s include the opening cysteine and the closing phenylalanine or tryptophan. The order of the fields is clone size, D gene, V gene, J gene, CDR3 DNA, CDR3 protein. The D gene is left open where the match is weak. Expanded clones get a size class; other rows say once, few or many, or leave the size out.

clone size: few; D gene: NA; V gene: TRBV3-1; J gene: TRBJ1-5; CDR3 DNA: TGTGCCAGCAGCCAAGGAATCCCAGGGGTACTAAATCAGCCCCAGCATTTT; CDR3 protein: CASSQGIPGVLNQPQHF
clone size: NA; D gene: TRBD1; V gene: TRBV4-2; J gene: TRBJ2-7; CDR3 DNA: TGTGCCAGCAGCCAAGTTGGAGGTCCGGGACAGTCCTACGAGCAGTACTTC; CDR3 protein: CASSQVGGPGQSYEQYF
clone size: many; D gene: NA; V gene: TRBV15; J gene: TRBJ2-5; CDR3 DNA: TGTGCCACCAGCAGTGGGGGGGGCGGACTGCCTAGGAACCAAGAGACCCAGTACTTC; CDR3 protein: CATSSGGGGLPRNQETQYF
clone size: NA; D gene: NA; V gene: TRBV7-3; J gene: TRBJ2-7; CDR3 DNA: TGTGCCAGCAGCTTAGCATTTCGCGACGAGCAGTACTTC; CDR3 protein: CASSLAFRDEQYF
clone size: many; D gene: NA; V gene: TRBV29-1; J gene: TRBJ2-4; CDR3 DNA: TGCAGCGTTATGGGGGGAGAAAACATTCAGTACTTC; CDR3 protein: CSVMGGENIQYF
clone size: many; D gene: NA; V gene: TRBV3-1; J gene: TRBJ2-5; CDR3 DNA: TGTGCCAGCAGCCAAATTAGGCAGACCCAGTACTTC; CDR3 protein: CASSQIRQTQYF
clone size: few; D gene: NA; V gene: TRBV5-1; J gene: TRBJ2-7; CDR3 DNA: TGCGCCAGCAGCAGAGGCCGGGTTGGTGCTTACGAGCAGTACTTC; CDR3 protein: CASSRGRVGAYEQYF
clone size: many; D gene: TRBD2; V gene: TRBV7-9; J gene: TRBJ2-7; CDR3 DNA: TGTGCCAGCAGCTTAGCGGTGAGCGGGAGGAACCTCTACGAGCAGTACTTC; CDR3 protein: CASSLAVSGRNLYEQYF
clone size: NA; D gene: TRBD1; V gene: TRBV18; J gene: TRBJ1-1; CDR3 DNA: TGTGCCAGCTCGCCGACAGGGAAGGGCACTGAAGCTTTCTTT; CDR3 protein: CASSPTGKGTEAFF
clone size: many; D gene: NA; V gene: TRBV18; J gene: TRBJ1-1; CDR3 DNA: TGTGCCAGCTCATCCGACAGGCCGATGATGAACACTGAAGCTTTCTTT; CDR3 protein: CASSSDRPMMNTEAFF
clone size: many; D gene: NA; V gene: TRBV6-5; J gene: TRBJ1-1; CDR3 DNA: TGTGCCAGCAGTTACATCGGGGGAGGACGGAACACTGAAGCTTTCTTT; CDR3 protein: CASSYIGGGRNTEAFF
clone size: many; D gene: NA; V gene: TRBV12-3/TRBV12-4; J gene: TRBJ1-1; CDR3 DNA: TGTGCCAGCAGTTTCTCTGAAGCTTTCTTT; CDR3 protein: CASSFSEAFF
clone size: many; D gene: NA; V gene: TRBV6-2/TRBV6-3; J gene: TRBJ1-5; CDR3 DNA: TGTGCCAGCAGCCTCGGCTTTTATCAGCCCCAGCATTTT; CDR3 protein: CASSLGFYQPQHF
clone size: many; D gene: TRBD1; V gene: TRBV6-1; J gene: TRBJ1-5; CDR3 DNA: TGTGCCAGCAGTAATGGACAGGGGGCCTGTCAGCCCCAGCATTTT; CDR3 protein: CASSNGQGACQPQHF
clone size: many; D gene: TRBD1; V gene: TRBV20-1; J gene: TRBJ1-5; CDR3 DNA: TGCAGTGCTGGAAGGGACAGCCCGTATAGCAATCAGCCCCAGCATTTT; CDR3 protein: CSAGRDSPYSNQPQHF
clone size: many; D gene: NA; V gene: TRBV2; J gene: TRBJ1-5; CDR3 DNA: TGTGCCAGCGAAATGGGGGGCGCCGGGAGCAATCAGCCCCAGCATTTT; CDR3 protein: CASEMGGAGSNQPQHF
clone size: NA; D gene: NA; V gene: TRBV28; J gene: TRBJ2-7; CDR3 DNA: TGTGCCAGCTCCGTCGTTAGCGGCAGGATCTACGAGCAGTACTTC; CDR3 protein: CASSVVSGRIYEQYF
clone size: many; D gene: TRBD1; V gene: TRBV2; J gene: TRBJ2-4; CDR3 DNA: TGTGCCAGCAGGGGGACAGCGGTAACAAAATTGGTTCAGTACTTC; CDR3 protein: CASRGTAVTKLVQYF
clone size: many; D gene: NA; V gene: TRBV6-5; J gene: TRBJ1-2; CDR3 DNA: TGTGCCAGCATGCCGGGCAGGAGAGTATACTATGGCTACACCTTC; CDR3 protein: CASMPGRRVYYGYTF
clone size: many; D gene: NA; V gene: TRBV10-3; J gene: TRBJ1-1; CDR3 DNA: TGTGCCATCAGCCCTGGGACCCCTTCTGAAGCTTTCTTT; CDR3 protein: CAISPGTPSEAFF
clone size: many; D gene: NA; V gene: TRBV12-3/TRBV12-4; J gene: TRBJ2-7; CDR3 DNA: TGTGCCAGCAGTTTAGAGTCACGGGGCTCCTACGAGCAGTACTTC; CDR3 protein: CASSLESRGSYEQYF
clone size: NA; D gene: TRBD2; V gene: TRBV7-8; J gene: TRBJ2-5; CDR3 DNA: TGTGCCAGGAGCTTCCTTATAGCCCTAGCGGAGCAAGAGACCCAGTACTTC; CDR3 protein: CARSFLIALAEQETQYF
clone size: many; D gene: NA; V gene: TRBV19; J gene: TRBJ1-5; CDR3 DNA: TGTGCCAGTAGTATAGATTCAAGGGGATGGGGCAATCAGCCCCAGCATTTT; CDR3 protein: CASSIDSRGWGNQPQHF
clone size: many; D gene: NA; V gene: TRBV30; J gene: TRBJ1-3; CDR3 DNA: TGTGCCTCGGCGGTTCGCAGCAACACCATATATTTT; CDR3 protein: CASAVRSNTIYF
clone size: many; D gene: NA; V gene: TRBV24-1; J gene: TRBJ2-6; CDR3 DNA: TGTGCCACCAGTGATCGAGCAGGGTCTGGGGCCAACGTCCTGACTTTC; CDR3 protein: CATSDRAGSGANVLTF
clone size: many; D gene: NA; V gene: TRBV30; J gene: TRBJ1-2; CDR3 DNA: TGTGCCTGGAGTGTGATACGGGGGGACTATGGCTACACCTTC; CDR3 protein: CAWSVIRGDYGYTF
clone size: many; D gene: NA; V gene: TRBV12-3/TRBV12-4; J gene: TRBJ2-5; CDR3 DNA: TGTGCCAGCAGGAACCGACGAGACCAGTACTTC; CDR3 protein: CASRNRRDQYF
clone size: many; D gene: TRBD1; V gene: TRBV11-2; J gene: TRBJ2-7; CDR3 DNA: TGTGCCAGCAGCTTAGAACGAGACAGGGGATCAAACGAGCAGTACTTC; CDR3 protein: CASSLERDRGSNEQYF
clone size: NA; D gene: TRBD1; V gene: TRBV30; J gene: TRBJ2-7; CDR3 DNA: TGTGCCTGGAGTGTCACACGGGACAGCGTAGAGCAGTACTTC; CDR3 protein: CAWSVTRDSVEQYF
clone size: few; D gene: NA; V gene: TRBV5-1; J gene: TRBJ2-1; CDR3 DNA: TGCGCCAGCAGCCTGACAGTTTACAATGAGCAGTTCTTC; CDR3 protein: CASSLTVYNEQFF
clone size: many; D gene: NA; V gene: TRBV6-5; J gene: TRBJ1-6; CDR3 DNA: TGTGCCAGCAGTTACGCAGGGGTTGGCTCACCCCTCCACTTT; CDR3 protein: CASSYAGVGSPLHF
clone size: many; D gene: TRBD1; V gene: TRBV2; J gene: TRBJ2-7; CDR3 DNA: TGTGCCAGCACAAGGGACAGGGGCGACCCTGAGCAGTACTTC; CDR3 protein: CASTRDRGDPEQYF
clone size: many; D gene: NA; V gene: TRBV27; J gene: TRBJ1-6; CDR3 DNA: TGTGCCAGCAGTTCCCGGGCTTCACCCCTCCACTTT; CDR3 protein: CASSSRASPLHF
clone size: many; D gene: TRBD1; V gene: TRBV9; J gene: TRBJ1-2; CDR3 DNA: TGTGCCAGCAGCGTAGTCCAAAGACAGGGGAAAATCACCTTC; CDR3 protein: CASSVVQRQGKITF
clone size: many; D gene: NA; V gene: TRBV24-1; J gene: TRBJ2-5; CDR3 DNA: TGTGCCACCAGTGAACAGATGCTCCAAGAGACCCAGTACTTC; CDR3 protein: CATSEQMLQETQYF
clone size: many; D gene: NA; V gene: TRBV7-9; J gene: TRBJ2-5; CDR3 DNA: TGTGCCAGCAGCACTGGGGACACCTTCGAAGAGACCCAGTACTTC; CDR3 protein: CASSTGDTFEETQYF
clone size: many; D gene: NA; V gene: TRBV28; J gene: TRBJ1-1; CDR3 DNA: TGTGCCAGCAGGCCAGGGACCGGGTCTTTCTTT; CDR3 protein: CASRPGTGSFF
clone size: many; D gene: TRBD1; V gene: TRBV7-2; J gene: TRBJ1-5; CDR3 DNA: TGTGCCAGCAGCCTGGACAGGGGGCATGGTCAGCCCCAGCATTTT; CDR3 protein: CASSLDRGHGQPQHF
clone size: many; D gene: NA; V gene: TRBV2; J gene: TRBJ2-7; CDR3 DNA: TGTGCCAGCAGTAGGGGCCTAGAGGTCTACGAGCAGTACTTC; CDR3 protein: CASSRGLEVYEQYF
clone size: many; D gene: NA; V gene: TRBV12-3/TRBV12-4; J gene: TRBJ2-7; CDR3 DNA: TGTGCCAGCACCACTCGGGTAAAGGCCCACTACGAGCAGTACTTC; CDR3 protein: CASTTRVKAHYEQYF
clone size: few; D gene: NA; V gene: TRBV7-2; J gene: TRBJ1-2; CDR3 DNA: TGTGCCAGCAGCTTAGACCGGGGGGCGTATGGCTACACCTTC; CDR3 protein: CASSLDRGAYGYTF
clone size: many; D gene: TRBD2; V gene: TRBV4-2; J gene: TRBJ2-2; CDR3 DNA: TGTGCCAGCAGCGGCGCGGGGGGCGGAGCGAACACCGGGGAGCTGTTTTTT; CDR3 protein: CASSGAGGGANTGELFF
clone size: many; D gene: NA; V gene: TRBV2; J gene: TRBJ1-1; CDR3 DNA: TGTGCCAGCCGGCGAAGGACGGCCCGCTTATCTGAAGCTTTCTTT; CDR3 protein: CASRRRTARLSEAFF
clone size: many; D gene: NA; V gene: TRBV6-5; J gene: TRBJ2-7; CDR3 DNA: TGTGCCAGCAGTTACGAAGGACCGCAGAACTACGAGCAGTACTTC; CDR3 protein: CASSYEGPQNYEQYF
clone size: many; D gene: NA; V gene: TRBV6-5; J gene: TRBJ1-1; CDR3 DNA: TGTGCCAGCAGTTTCCTATGGAGGGCCAGGGCGAACACTGAAGCTTTCTTT; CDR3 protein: CASSFLWRARANTEAFF
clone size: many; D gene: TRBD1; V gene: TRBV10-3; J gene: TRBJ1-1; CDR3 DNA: TGTGCCATCAGTCCCGGGACAGGGCCGAACACTGAAGCTTTCTTT; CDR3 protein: CAISPGTGPNTEAFF
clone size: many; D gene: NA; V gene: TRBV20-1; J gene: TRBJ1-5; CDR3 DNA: TGCAGTGCTACCGTAGACATCGAAAGCAATCAGCCCCAGCATTTT; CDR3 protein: CSATVDIESNQPQHF
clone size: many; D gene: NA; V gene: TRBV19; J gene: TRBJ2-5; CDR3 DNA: TGTGCCAGTAGAGCTAGGGGTCGGACAGAGACCCAGTACTTC; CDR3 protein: CASRARGRTETQYF
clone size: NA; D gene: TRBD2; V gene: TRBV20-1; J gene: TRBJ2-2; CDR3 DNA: TGCAGTGCTAGGGGGGGAGGGAGGTCCGCCGGGGAGCTGTTTTTT; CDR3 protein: CSARGGGRSAGELFF
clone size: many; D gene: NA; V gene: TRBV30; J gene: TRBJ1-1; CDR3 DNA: TGTGCCTCCTCAGTGGGAGGACAGCACACTGAAGCTTTCTTT; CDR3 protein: CASSVGGQHTEAFF
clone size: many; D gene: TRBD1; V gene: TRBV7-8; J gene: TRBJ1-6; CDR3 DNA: TGTGCCAGCAGCTCAGGACAGGGAACGGTTAATTCACCCCTCCACTTT; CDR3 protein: CASSSGQGTVNSPLHF
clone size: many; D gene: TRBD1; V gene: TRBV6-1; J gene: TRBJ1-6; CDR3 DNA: TGTGCCAGCAGTGGCTGGGACAGGGGTTATTCACCCCTCCACTTT; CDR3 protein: CASSGWDRGYSPLHF
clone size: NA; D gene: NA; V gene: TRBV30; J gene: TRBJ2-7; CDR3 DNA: TGTGCCTGGAGTGTAGGGCAGCCGGGCGAGCAGTACTTC; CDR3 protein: CAWSVGQPGEQYF
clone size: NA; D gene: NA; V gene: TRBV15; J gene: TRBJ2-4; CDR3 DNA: TGTGCCACCAGCAGAGATCTGCAGGGACTCCTGGGGCTAGCCAAAAACATTCAGTACTTC; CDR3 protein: CATSRDLQGLLGLAKNIQYF
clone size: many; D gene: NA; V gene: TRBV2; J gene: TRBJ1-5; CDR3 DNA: TGTGCCAGCGGGAGTCAGCCCCAGCATTTT; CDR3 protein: CASGSQPQHF
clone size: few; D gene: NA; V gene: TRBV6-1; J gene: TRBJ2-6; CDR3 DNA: TGTGCCAGCAGTGCGAGATCCTCTGGGGCCAACGTCCTGACTTTC; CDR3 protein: CASSARSSGANVLTF
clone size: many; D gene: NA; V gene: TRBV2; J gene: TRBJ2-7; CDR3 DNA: TGTGCCAGCAGTGAAATGGGGCGAGTCTACGAGCAGTACTTC; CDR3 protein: CASSEMGRVYEQYF
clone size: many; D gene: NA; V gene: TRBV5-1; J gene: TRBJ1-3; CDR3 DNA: TGCGCCAGCAGCAACGGGGACTACTCTGGAAACACCATATATTTT; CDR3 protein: CASSNGDYSGNTIYF
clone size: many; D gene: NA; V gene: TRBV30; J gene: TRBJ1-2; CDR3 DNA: TGTGCCTGGAGTTCCGGGGGATCGGACTATGGCTACACCTTC; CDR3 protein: CAWSSGGSDYGYTF
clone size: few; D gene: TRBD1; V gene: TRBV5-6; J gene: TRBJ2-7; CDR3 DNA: TGTGCCAGCAGCTTGGGACATAGGGGACAGGAGTCCTACGAGCAGTACTTC; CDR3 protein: CASSLGHRGQESYEQYF